Each of the 29 T cell receptor beta chains below was sequenced from the same sample in a study of a mutant IDH1 vaccine in newly diagnosed glioma. Their antigens remain unidentified. Sequencing used immunoSEQ multiplex PCR; TCRdb keeps in-frame clones, though not all of them. The table includes roughly 25,000 clones, about 80% detected once. Regarding time point: week 47, end of study. The study gave 300 ug of mutant IDH1 20-mer peptide per vaccine dose, with topical imiquimod. Material: PBMCs, obtained from a glioma patient whose treatment included an IDH1 peptide vaccine. Receptors originate from a man in his forties with glioma. Some clones in this sample may be carry-over from other donors' samples.

V usage is TRBV11-3 and J usage is TRBJ2-7; TRBD2 is a possible D gene (6 bases). Germline CDR1 SGHNT, CDR2 YENEEA. The ends were cut back, 4 bases at V and 7 bases at J, with 17 bases in the middle. The CDR3 extends over 14 amino acids. This CDR3 is CASSSRDGLTEQYF. DNA of the CDR3: TGTGCCAGCAGCTCGCGGGACGGTCTAACGGAGCAGTACTTC.

The V gene is TRBV7-2, the J gene TRBJ2-7; D is unclear. CDR1 is SGHTA, CDR2 FQGNSA, per germline. The germline V and J ends were trimmed by 5 bases and 3 bases, with 5 bases remaining between them. This CDR3 contains 11 residues. In DNA form, the CDR3 reads TGTGCCAGCAGCCCCTGCTACGAGCAGTACTTC. It is translated as CASSPCYEQYF.

The chain carries TRBV7-9 and TRBJ2-5; 7 positions match TRBD2. The V gene end was trimmed by 3 bases and the J gene end by 3 bases; junction bases not matched to a gene: 1. Per germline, CDR1 SEHNR and CDR2 FQNEAQ (reference sequence). The CDR3 sequence is 13 residues long. As DNA, the CDR3 is TGTGCCAGCAGCTTCGGACTAGAAGAGACCCAGTACTTC. It encodes CASSFGLEETQYF.

This chain links TRBV11-2 with TRBJ1-1, with no clear D. Germline V lookup: CDR1 SGHAT, CDR2 FQNNGV. The CDR3 length is 17 residues. The V gene lost 0 bases and the J gene lost 1 base, with 15 bases spanning the gap. The DNA for the CDR3 is TGTGCCAGCAGCTTAGAACCTGGTTCGGCAAGGAACACTGAAGCTTTCTTT. Its protein product is CASSLEPGSARNTEAFF.

This clone showed up just once. This chain links TRBV5-5 with TRBJ1-5, with D perhaps TRBD1 (5 bases). Trimming removed 1 base at V and 5 bases at J, with 10 bases between. This CDR3 spans 14 amino acids. The germline gives CDR1 SGHKS, CDR2 YYEKEE (reference sequence). CDR3 in amino acids: CASSLQGRHQPQHF. The CDR3 DNA reads TGTGCCAGCAGCTTGCAGGGAAGACATCAGCCCCAGCATTTT. Based on the CDR3 plus reference TRBV5-5 and TRBJ1-5, the full variable domain is DAGVTQSPTHLIKTRGQQVTLRCSPISGHKSVSWYQQVLGQGPQFIFQYYEKEERGRGNFPDRFSARQFPNYSSELNVNALLLGDSALYLCASSLQGRHQPQHFGDGTRLSIL.

The chain uses TRBV7-2 and TRBJ1-6, with 8 bases aligning to TRBD1. Germline CDR1 is SGHTA and CDR2 is FQGNSA. V was pared by 5 bases and J by 10 bases, with 10 bases of the junction left unmatched. CDR3 length: 15 residues. The CDR3 DNA follows: TGTGCCAGCAGCACAAGACAGGGGTCTGGGTCACCCCTCCACTTT. Protein product: CASSTRQGSGSPLHF.

This rearrangement joins TRBV5-4 to TRBJ1-4, with D possibly being TRBD1 (5 bases). The CDR3 extends over 15 amino acids. Trimming removed 4 bases at V and 5 bases at J, with 15 bases between. Germline V gene lookup returns CDR1 SGHNT and CDR2 YYREEE (reference sequence). CDR3 DNA sequence: TGTGCCAGCAGCCCTCGTGCGGGGGGGAATGAAAAACTGTTTTTT. Its translation is CASSPRAGGNEKLFF.

The chain links TRBV9 to TRBJ2-2, with 8 bases identical to TRBD2. V dropped 3 bases and J dropped 2; count of bases not matched to a gene: 6. Germline V gives CDR1 SGDLS, CDR2 YYNGEE. The CDR3 runs to 16 residues. This CDR3 is CASSGLAGGNTGELFF. For the CDR3, the DNA is TGTGCCAGCAGCGGTCTTGCGGGGGGCAACACCGGGGAGCTGTTTTTT.

The CDR3: CASSALAASYNEQFF. CDR3 nucleotide sequence: TGTGCCAGCAGCGCCTTAGCGGCATCCTACAATGAGCAGTTCTTC. The chain employs TRBV9 and TRBJ2-1; D might be TRBD2 (6 bases). V gave up 3 bases and J gave up 1 base, with 11 bases separating them. Germline values: CDR1 SGDLS, CDR2 YYNGEE. The CDR3 has 15 residues.

V usage is TRBV30 and J usage is TRBJ2-7; no definite D call. Germline lookup yields CDR1 GTSNPN and CDR2 SVGIG (reference sequence). The CDR3 runs to 14 residues. Trimming pared 2 bases from V and 2 bases from J, leaving 13 bases between. The chain's CDR3 is CAWSKTSRTYEQYF. CDR3 coding DNA: TGTGCCTGGAGTAAAACATCGCGCACCTACGAGCAGTACTTC.

CDR3 sequence (DNA): TGCGCCAGCAGCTTGGGTACCCATCGGGGAGACAATTCACCCCTCCACTTT. It is translated as CASSLGTHRGDNSPLHF. The V and J genes are TRBV5-1 and TRBJ1-6; D not resolved. The CDR3 length is 17 residues. V dropped 0 bases and J dropped 7 bases, with 17 bases sitting between them. The germline V gene has CDR1 SGHRS and CDR2 YFSETQ.

This chain joins TRBV7-2 and TRBJ2-3; 9 bases line up with TRBD2. CDR3 length equals 14 residues. The V gene end was trimmed by 3 bases and the J gene end by 9 bases; junction bases not matched to a gene: 7. The germline V gene has CDR1 SGHTA and CDR2 FQGNSA. Here the CDR3 DNA reads TGTGCCAGCAGCTTCCGGGTAGCGGGGGACACGCAGTATTTT. Encoded protein: CASSFRVAGDTQYF.

The V and J genes are TRBV5-4 and TRBJ2-6; D gene unclear. Trimming left V 4 bases short and J 0 bases short, with 8 bases between. This CDR3 comprises 15 residues. Germline CDR1 is SGHNT and CDR2 is YYREEE (reference sequence). The CDR3 DNA is TGTGCCAGCAGCCAACCTCCCTCTGGGGCCAACGTCCTGACTTTC. Translating it yields CASSQPPSGANVLTF.

The chain uses TRBV7-2 and TRBJ2-2; 9 positions match TRBD2. Germline lookup yields CDR1 SGHTA and CDR2 FQGNSA. With 7 bases clipped from V and 4 bases from J, the junction kept 7 bases outside the gene matches. The CDR3 length is 15 residues. The CDR3 DNA reads as TGTGCCAGCACCGTGACGACTAGCGGCACCGGGGAGCTGTTTTTT. This sequence encodes CASTVTTSGTGELFF. The full variable domain, with the rest looked up from reference TRBV7-2 and TRBJ2-2, is GAGVSQSPSNKVTEKGKDVELRCDPISGHTALYWYRQSLGQGLEFLIYFQGNSAPDKSGLPSDRFSAERTGGSVSTLTIQRTQQEDSAVYLCASTVTTSGTGELFFGEGSRLTVL.

The rearrangement uses TRBV6-5 and TRBJ1-2; the D gene is possibly TRBD1 (5 bases). The CDR3 consists of 13 residues. The V end was cut by 8 bases, the J end by 6 bases, with 16 bases between. Per germline, CDR1 MNHEY and CDR2 SVGAGI. CDR3 amino acids: CASGKTAADGYTF. As DNA, the CDR3 is TGTGCCAGCGGAAAGACAGCAGCCGATGGCTACACCTTC.

V is TRBV5-1 and J is TRBJ2-2; D is possibly TRBD2 (5 bases). The V end was cut by 0 bases, the J end by 4 bases, with 10 bases between. The V gene's germline CDR1 is SGHRS and CDR2 YFSETQ. This CDR3 comprises 15 residues. The CDR3 DNA is TGCGCCAGCAGCTTGGCCTTGGACTTCACCGGGGAGCTGTTTTTT. Amino acid sequence: CASSLALDFTGELFF.

The V and J genes are TRBV7-9 and TRBJ1-1; 7 nucleotides align to TRBD1. Trimming removed 6 bases from V and 1 base from J; junction bases left unmatched: 2. The CDR3 length is 13 residues. CDR1 and CDR2 (germline): SEHNR, FQNEAQ (reference sequence). CDR3 sequence: CASSRTGNTEAFF. CDR3 nucleotides: TGTGCCAGCAGTAGGACAGGGAACACTGAAGCTTTCTTT. The whole variable domain, remainder taken from reference TRBV7-9 and TRBJ1-1, is DTGVSQNPRHKITKRGQNVTFRCDPISEHNRLYWYRQTLGQGPEFLTYFQNEAQLEKSRLLSDRFSAERPKGSFSTLEIQRTEQGDSAMYLCASSRTGNTEAFFGQGTRLTVV.

The chain combines TRBV6-6 with TRBJ1-5; TRBD1 is a possible D gene (5 bases). Between the trimmed V and J ends, which lost 6 bases and 0 bases, there was a span of 9 bases. The length of the CDR3 is 14 residues. Looked up from germline, CDR1 is MNHNY and CDR2 is SVGAGI (reference sequence). The CDR3 loop reads CASREGTSNQPQHF. The CDR3 nucleotides are TGTGCCAGCAGGGAAGGGACTAGCAATCAGCCCCAGCATTTT.

This chain joins TRBV13 and TRBJ1-3; D uncertain. Germline loops: CDR1 PRHDT, CDR2 FYEKMQ (reference sequence). Trimming removed 0 bases at V and 0 bases at J, with 6 bases between. The CDR3 is 15 residues long. CDR3 protein: CASSLGRISGNTIYF. In nucleotides, the CDR3 is TGTGCCAGCAGCTTAGGACGGATCTCTGGAAACACCATATATTTT.

The chain has TRBV28 and TRBJ1-2; maybe TRBD1 (6 bases). V lost 5 bases and J lost 0, with 16 bases in between. The CDR3 is 16 residues long. Per the germline V gene, CDR1 is MDHEN and CDR2 is SYDVKM. CDR3 sequence (DNA): TGTGCCAGCAGTCGGGGGGCGGGGCGTGCTAACTATGGCTACACCTTC. This translates into CASSRGAGRANYGYTF.

This chain joins TRBV7-8 and TRBJ2-7; tentatively, D is TRBD1 (6 bases). The CDR3 spans 14 residues. Germline-derived CDR1 and CDR2 are SGHVS and FQNEAQ. V was cut by 1 base and J by 0 bases, with 7 bases left in between. CDR3 in amino acids: CASSLGTASYEQYF. The CDR3, as DNA: TGTGCCAGCAGCTTAGGGACAGCCTCCTACGAGCAGTACTTC.

The rearrangement joins TRBV19 to TRBJ1-2; no firm D call. In germline, CDR1 is LNHDA, CDR2 SQIVND (reference sequence). The CDR3 contains 13 residues. The V end lost 7 bases, the J end lost 4 bases, and 13 bases lay between the germline ends. CDR3 sequence: CASTIRAFYGYTF. For the CDR3, the DNA is TGTGCCAGTACGATCCGGGCATTCTATGGCTACACCTTC.

V is TRBV18 and J is TRBJ1-5; 8 bases are a match to TRBD1. CDR1 and CDR2 (germline): KGHSH, LQKENI. With V trimmed by 8 bases and J by 2 bases, 14 bases remained unmatched. This CDR3 comprises 17 residues. The CDR3 region is CASAAEGPDRGNQPQHF. The CDR3 DNA reads as TGTGCCAGCGCAGCTGAGGGACCGGACAGGGGCAATCAGCCCCAGCATTTT.

The V gene is TRBV10-3, the J gene TRBJ2-3; no firm D call. The germline CDR1 and CDR2 sequences are ENHRY and SYGVKD. Trimming took 2 bases from V and 6 from J, leaving 6 bases between them. The CDR3 is 12 residues long. In DNA, the CDR3 is TGTGCCATCAGTGAGGGGTGGGATACGCAGTATTTT. Protein product: CAISEGWDTQYF.

The rearrangement joins TRBV27 to TRBJ1-4; TRBD1 matches at 7 bases. Germline CDR1 is MNHEY and CDR2 is SMNVEV (reference sequence). The CDR3 consists of 14 residues. V trimming: 5 bases; J trimming: 8 bases; junction bases outside the gene matches: 8. DNA for the CDR3: TGTGCCAGCAGTCGCGGGACAGTTAACGAAAAACTGTTTTTT. Its protein product is CASSRGTVNEKLFF.

The V call is TRBV5-4, the J call TRBJ1-2, with TRBD1 as a possible D gene (6 bases). The CDR3 is 14 residues long. Trimming stripped 4 bases from V and 7 bases from J, with 17 bases between. The germline V gene has CDR1 SGHNT and CDR2 YYREEE (reference sequence). Here the CDR3 DNA reads TGTGCCAGCAGCGCCCCGGGGGCGTCTCGTGGCTACACCTTC. This encodes CASSAPGASRGYTF. The whole variable domain, filled in from reference TRBV5-4 and TRBJ1-2, reads ETGVTQSPTHLIKTRGQQVTLRCSSQSGHNTVSWYQQALGQGPQFIFQYYREEENGRGNFPPRFSGLQFPNYSSELNVNALELDDSALYLCASSAPGASRGYTFGSGTRLTVV.

The chain employs TRBV7-9 and TRBJ1-1, with D unresolved. Germline loops: CDR1 SEHNR, CDR2 FQNEAQ (reference sequence). This CDR3 is 14 amino acids long. V was clipped by 1 base and J by 4 bases, with 10 bases between them. The CDR3 region is CASSLGPRGTEAFF. The DNA for the CDR3 is TGTGCCAGCAGCTTAGGGCCGCGTGGCACTGAAGCTTTCTTT.

The chain links TRBV23-1 to TRBJ2-5, with 8 bases fitting TRBD2. TRBV23-1 is an ORF; its function is uncertain. Unmatched junction bases numbered 7, after V lost 8 bases and J lost 2 bases. The CDR3 runs 14 residues. The CDR3 DNA sequence: TGCGCCAGCCCGGTACTAGCGGAGCAAGAGACCCAGTACTTC. Translated, it gives CASPVLAEQETQYF.

The sample holds a few counts of this clone. The rearrangement links TRBV5-5 to TRBJ2-7; 7 bases are shared with TRBD1. Germline CDR1 and CDR2: SGHKS and YYEKEE (reference sequence). CDR3 size: 18 residues. Germline trimming cut 4 bases from V and 5 bases from J; bases unmatched to any gene: 21. CDR3 protein: CASSPRGEGGAEVHEQYF. The DNA of the CDR3 is TGTGCCAGCAGCCCCCGGGGTGAAGGGGGCGCCGAGGTGCACGAGCAGTACTTC.